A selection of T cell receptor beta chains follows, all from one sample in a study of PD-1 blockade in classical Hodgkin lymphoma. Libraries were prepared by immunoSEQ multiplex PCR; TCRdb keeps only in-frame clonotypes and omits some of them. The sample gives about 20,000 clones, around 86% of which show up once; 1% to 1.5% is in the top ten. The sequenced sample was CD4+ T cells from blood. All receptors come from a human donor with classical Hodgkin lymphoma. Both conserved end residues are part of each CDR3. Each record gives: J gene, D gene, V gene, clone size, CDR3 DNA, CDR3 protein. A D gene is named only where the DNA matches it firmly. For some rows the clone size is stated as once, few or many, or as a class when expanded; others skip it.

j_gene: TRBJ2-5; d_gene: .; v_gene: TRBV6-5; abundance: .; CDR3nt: TGTGCCAGCAGTAAGGACAGACAAGAGACCCAGTACTTC; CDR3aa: CASSKDRQETQYF
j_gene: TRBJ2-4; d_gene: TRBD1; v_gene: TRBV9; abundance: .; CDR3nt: TGTGCCAGCAGCCCCATGGGACAGGATGATATAAGGGGCGTCAAAAACATTCAGTACTTC; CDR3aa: CASSPMGQDDIRGVKNIQYF
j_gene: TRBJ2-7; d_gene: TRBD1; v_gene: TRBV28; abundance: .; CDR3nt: TGTGCCAGCAGTTCGACAGGGGGCAGGTCCTACGAGCAGTACTTC; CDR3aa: CASSSTGGRSYEQYF
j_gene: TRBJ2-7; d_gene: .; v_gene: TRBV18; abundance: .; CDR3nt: TGTGCCAGCTCACCAGGGATATACGAGCAGTACTTC; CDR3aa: CASSPGIYEQYF
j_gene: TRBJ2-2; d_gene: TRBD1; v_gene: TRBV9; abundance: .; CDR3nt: TGTGCCAGCAGCGCGGGACAGGGCACCACCGGGGAGCTGTTTTTT; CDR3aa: CASSAGQGTTGELFF
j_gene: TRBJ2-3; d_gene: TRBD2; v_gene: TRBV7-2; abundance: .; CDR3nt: TGTGCCAGCAGCGCGGGACTACCGCGTAGCACAGATACGCAGTATTTT; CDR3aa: CASSAGLPRSTDTQYF
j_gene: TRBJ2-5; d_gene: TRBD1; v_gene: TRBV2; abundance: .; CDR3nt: TGTGCCAGCAGTAAGACGACAGGGGCATTTGGAGAGACCCAGTACTTC; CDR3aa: CASSKTTGAFGETQYF
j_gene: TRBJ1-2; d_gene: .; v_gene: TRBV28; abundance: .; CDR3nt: TGTGCCAGCGGTGGCGGGCCGAACTATGGCTACACCTTC; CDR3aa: CASGGGPNYGYTF
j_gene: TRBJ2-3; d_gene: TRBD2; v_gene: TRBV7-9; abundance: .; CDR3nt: TGTGCCTCCTCCCCGGCGGGAGGGCCGCCAGATACGCAGTATTTT; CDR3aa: CASSPAGGPPDTQYF
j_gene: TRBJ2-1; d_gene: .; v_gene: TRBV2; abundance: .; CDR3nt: TGTGCCAGCAGTGCCTTACCGGAGGGGGCGTTGTTCTTC; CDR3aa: CASSALPEGALFF
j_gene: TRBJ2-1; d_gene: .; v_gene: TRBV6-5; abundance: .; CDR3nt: TGTGCCAGCAGTTACGGGTTAGCTCCCAATGAGCAGTTCTTC; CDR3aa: CASSYGLAPNEQFF
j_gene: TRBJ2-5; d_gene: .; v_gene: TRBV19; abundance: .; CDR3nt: TGTGCCAGTAGTACCGGACCAGGCCGTCAAGAGACCCAGTACTTC; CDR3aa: CASSTGPGRQETQYF
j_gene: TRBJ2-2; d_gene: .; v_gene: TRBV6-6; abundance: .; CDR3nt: TGTGCCAGCAGTTACTCGGGCCCCTCCGGGGCCGGGGAGCTGTTTTTT; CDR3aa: CASSYSGPSGAGELFF
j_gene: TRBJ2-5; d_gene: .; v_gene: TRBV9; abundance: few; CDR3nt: TGTGCCAGCAGCGGGCCCCGGGGGGCCCGTGAGACCCAGTACTTC; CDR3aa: CASSGPRGARETQYF
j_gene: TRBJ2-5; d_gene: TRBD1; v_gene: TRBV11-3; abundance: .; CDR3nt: TGTGCCAGCAGCTCTAGGACAGGGTCGGAGACCCAGTACTTC; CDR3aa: CASSSRTGSETQYF
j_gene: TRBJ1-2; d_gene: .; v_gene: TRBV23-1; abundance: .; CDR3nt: TGCGCCAGCAGTTCCTGGGAGGGGCCCTGTGATGGCTACACCTTC; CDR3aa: CASSSWEGPCDGYTF
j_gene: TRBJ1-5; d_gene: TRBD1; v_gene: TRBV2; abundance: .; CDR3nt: TGTGCCAGCAGTGATCGGACAGGGGGTCGAGCCCAGCATTTT; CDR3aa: CASSDRTGGRAQHF
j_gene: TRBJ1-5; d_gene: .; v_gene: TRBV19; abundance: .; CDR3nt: TGTGCCAGTATTGACGGGACACTCCTTAATCAGCCCCAGCATTTT; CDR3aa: CASIDGTLLNQPQHF
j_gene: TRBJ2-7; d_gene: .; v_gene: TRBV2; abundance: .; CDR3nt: TGTGCCAGCAGGCCCCCGGGAGTCTACGAGCAGTACTTC; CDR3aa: CASRPPGVYEQYF
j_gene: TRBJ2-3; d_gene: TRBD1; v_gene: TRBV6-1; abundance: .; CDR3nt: TGTGCCAGCAGCTACAGGACAGGAACCACAGATACGCAGTATTTT; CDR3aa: CASSYRTGTTDTQYF
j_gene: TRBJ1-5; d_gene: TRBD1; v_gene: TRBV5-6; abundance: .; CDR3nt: TGTGCCAGCAGCCTGCGACAGGGGAACAATCAGCCCCAGCATTTT; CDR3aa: CASSLRQGNNQPQHF
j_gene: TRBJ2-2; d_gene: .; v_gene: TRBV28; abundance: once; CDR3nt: TGTGCCAGCAATTACTTCCCCCGACGGCAGAACACCGGGGAGCTGTTTTTT; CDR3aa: CASNYFPRRQNTGELFF
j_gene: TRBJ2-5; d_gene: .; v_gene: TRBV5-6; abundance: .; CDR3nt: TGTGCCAGCAGCCAAAGGGAGATAGAGACCCAGTACTTC; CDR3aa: CASSQREIETQYF
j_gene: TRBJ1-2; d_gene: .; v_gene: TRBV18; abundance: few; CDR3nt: TGTGCCAGCTCACCAGGGGCAGGAGGTGGCTACACCTTC; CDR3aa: CASSPGAGGGYTF
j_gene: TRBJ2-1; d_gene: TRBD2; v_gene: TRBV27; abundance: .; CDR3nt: TGTGCCAGCAGCCACATCGGGACTAGCGGGACTGTCTACAATGAGCAGTTCTTC; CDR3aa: CASSHIGTSGTVYNEQFF
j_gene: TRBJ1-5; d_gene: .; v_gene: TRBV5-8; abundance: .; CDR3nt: TGTGCCAGCAGCCCAGGGTATAGCAATCAGCCCCAGCATTTT; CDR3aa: CASSPGYSNQPQHF
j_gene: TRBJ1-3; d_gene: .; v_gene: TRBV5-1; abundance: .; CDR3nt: TGCGCCAGCAGCTTGGTAGGGGGCTCTGGAAACACCATATATTTT; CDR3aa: CASSLVGGSGNTIYF
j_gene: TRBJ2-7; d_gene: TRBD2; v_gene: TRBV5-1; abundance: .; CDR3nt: TGCGCCAGCAGCTCGTGGGGACTAGCGGATGAATACGAGCAGTACTTC; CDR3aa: CASSSWGLADEYEQYF
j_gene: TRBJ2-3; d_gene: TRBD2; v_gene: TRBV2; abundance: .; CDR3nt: TGTGCCAGCAGTGGACTAGCGGGAGGTTATACGCAGTATTTT; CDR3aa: CASSGLAGGYTQYF
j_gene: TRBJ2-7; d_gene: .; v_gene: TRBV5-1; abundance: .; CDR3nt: TGCGCCAGCAGCTTGTATTCTCGGGGGGCAAACAGGGGTTCCGAGCAGTACTTC; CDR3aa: CASSLYSRGANRGSEQYF
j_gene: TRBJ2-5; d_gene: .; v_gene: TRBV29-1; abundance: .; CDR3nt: TGCAGCGTCCTCAAGCGGATTAGTCAAGAGACCCAGTACTTC; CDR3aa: CSVLKRISQETQYF
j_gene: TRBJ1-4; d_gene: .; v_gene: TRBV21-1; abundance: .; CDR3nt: TGTGCCAGCCCCCACGAGGGAGAGTTTTTTGAAAAACTGTTTTTT; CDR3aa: CASPHEGEFFEKLFF
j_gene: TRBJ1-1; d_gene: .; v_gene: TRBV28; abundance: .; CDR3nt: TGTGCCAGCAGTTTATCGATCATCGGTACTGAAGCTTTCTTT; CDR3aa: CASSLSIIGTEAFF
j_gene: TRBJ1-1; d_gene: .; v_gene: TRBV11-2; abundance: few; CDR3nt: TGTGCCAGCAGCTTATTTGAGAGTGAAGCTTTCTTT; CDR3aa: CASSLFESEAFF
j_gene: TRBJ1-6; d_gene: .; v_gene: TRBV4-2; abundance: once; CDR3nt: TGTGCCAGCAGCCAAGCTAATGACCTATCCAATTCACCCCTCCACTTT; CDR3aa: CASSQANDLSNSPLHF
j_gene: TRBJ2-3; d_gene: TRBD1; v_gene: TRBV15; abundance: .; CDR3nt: TGTGCCACCAGCAAATCTTACAGGGGTACGGGCACAGATACGCAGTATTTT; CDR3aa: CATSKSYRGTGTDTQYF
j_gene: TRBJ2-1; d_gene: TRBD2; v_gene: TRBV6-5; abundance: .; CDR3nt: TGTGCCAGCAAAATTGGGACTAGCGTTTACAATGAGCAGTTCTTC; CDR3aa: CASKIGTSVYNEQFF
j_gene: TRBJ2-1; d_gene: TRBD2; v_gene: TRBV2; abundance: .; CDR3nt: TGTGCCAGCAGCCCCCCCGGGACTAGCGTTTCCCCTTCCTACAATGAGCAGTTCTTC; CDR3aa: CASSPPGTSVSPSYNEQFF
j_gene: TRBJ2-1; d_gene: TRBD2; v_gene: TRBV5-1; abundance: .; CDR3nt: TGCGCCAGCAGCTCCTGGACTAGCGGGAAGGGCGCCTCCTACAATGAGCAGTTCTTC; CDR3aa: CASSSWTSGKGASYNEQFF
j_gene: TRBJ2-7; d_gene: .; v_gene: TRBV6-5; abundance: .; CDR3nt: TGTGCCAGCAGTTCAGGGTCGGGAGCCTACGAGCAGTACTTC; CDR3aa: CASSSGSGAYEQYF
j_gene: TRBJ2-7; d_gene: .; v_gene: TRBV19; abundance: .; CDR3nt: TGTGCCAGTAGTATAGCCCCGGGACCACTCCTCGAGCAGTACTTC; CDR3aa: CASSIAPGPLLEQYF
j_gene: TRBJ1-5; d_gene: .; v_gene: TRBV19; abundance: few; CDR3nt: TGTGCCAGTAGGTGGGTCAGGCAGTCAAATCAGCCCCAGCATTTT; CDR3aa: CASRWVRQSNQPQHF
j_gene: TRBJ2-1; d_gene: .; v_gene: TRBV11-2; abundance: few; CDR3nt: TGTGCCAGCAGCACCTACGTCGGGGCTTCCTACAATGAGCAGTTCTTC; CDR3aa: CASSTYVGASYNEQFF
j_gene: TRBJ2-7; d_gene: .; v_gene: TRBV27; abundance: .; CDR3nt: TGTGCCTCACGACCCCCCGGCAGTCGGCAGTACTTC; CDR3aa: CASRPPGSRQYF
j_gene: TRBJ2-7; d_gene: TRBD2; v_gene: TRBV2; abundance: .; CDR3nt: TGTGCCAGCAGACCGGGACTAGCGTCTGGGGAGCAGTACTTC; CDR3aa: CASRPGLASGEQYF
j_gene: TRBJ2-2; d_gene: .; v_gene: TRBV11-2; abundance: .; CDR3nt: TGTGCCAGCAGCTCCCGGCTGACAGACAGCACCGGGGAGCTGTTTTTT; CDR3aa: CASSSRLTDSTGELFF
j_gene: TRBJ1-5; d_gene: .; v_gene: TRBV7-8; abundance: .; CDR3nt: TGTGCCAGCAGCTCCCGACAGTCTAGCAATCAGCCCCAGCATTTT; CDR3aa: CASSSRQSSNQPQHF
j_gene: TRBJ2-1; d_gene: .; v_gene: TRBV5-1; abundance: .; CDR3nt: TGCGCCAGCAGCTCCTCCGGGAGCCACAATGAGCAGTTCTTC; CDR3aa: CASSSSGSHNEQFF
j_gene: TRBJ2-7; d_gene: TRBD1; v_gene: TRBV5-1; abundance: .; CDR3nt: TGCGCCAGCAGCTCACGCTTAAGGACAGGCTACGAGCAGTACTTC; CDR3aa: CASSSRLRTGYEQYF
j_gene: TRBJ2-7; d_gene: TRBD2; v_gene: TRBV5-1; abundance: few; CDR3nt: TGCGCCAGCAGCTTAATCTCCGGGACTAGCGTTATCGAGCAGTACTTC; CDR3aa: CASSLISGTSVIEQYF
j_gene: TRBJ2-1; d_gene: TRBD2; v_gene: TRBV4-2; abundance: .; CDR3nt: TGTGCCAGCAGCGAGCCTAGCGGAAGCTCCTACAATGAGCAGTTCTTC; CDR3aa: CASSEPSGSSYNEQFF
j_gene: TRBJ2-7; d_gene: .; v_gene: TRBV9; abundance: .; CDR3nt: TGTGCCAGCAGCGTAGAGGGCAAGACCTACGAGCAGTACTTC; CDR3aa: CASSVEGKTYEQYF
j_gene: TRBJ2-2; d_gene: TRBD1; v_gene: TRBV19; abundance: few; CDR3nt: TGTGCCAGCAACCCCGGCGGCCCAAGGGGGCTCACCGGGGAGCTGTTTTTT; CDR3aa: CASNPGGPRGLTGELFF
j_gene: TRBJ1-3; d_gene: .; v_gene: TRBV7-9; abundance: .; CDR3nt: TGTGCCAGGAGCGTAGGGACCGGAAACACCATATATTTT; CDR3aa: CARSVGTGNTIYF
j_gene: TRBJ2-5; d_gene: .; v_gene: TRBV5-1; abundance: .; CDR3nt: TGCGCCAGCCGCCTGATGGGGGAGACCCAGTACTTC; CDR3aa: CASRLMGETQYF
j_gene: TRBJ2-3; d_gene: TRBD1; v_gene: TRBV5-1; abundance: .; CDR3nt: TGCGCCAGCAGCTTGGGGACAGGGGTCGTAGCAGATACGCAGTATTTT; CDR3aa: CASSLGTGVVADTQYF
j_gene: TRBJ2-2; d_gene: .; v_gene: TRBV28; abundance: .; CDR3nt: TGTGCCAGCAGCACTACAGGGTTAGGTACCGGGGAGCTGTTTTTT; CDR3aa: CASSTTGLGTGELFF
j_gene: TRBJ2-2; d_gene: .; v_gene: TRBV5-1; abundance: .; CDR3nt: TGCGCCAGCAGCTTGACCCCGGAGCCGAACACCGGGGAGCTGTTTTTT; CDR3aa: CASSLTPEPNTGELFF
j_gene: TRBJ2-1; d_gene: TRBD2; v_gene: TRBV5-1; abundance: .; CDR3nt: TGCGCCAGCAGCTTGCAGGCTAGCGGTTCCTACAATGAGCAGTTCTTC; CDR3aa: CASSLQASGSYNEQFF